The sequence of this T cell receptor (beta chain) was determined in a study of T cell repertoires in cytomegalovirus infection. About the research overall: Both CMV infection and a matching HLA type were indicated by public TCR beta signatures.

The CDR3 spans 15 residues. Germline V gene data show CDR1 as SGHTA and CDR2 as FQGTGA. Germline trimming cut 6 bases from V and 3 bases from J; bases unmatched to any gene: 6. Of note for this clonotype: Its antigen is undetermined.

TCRdb passed the reads through MiXCR, listing each CDR3 protein once. The data show about 160,000 distinct CDR3 sequences, with over 15% seen just once and roughly a sixth held by the top ten. General study findings and limits: There were carriers of CMV plus the relevant HLA, and cumulative public TCR beta family frequency identified them. Clonotype analysis showed dominance of the ex vivo response by HLA-C-restricted CMV-specific TCR beta clonotypes.

The chain couples TRBV7-3 to TRBJ2-5; the match to TRBD2 covers 11 bases. The sample comprised CD8+ T cells from PBMCs. The origin of this receptor is a human donor in good health (CMV status not recorded). Some clones in this sample may be carry-over from other donors' samples. The CDR3 is CASSFSGGAEETQYF. CDR3 nucleotide sequence: TGTGCCAGCAGTTTTAGCGGGGGGGCTGAAGAGACCCAGTACTTC.